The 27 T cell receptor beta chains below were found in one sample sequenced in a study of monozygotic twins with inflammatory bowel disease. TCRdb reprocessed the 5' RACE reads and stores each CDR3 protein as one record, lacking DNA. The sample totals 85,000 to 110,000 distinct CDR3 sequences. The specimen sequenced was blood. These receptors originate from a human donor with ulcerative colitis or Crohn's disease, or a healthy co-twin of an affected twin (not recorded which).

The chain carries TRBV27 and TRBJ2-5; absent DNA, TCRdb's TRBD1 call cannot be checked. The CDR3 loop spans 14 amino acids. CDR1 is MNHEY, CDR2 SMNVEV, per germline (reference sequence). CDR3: CASSPTGFGKTQYF.

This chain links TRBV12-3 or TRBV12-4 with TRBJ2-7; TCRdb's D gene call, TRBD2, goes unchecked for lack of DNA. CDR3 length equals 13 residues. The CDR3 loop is CASSPRTSGKADF.

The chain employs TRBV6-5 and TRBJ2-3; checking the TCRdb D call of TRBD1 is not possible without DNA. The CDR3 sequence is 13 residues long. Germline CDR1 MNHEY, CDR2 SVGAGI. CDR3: CASSYSGADTQYF.

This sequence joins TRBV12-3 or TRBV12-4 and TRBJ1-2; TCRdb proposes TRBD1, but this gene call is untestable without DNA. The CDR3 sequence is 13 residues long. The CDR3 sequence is CASTGQGTYGYTF.

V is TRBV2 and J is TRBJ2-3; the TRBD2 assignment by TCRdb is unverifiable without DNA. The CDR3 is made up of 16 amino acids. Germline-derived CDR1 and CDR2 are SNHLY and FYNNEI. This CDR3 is CASSEYVAGRTDTQYF. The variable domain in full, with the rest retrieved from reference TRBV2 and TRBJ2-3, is EPEVTQTPSHQVTQMGQEVILRCVPISNHLYFYWYRQILGQKVEFLVSFYNNEISEKSEIFDDQFSVERPDGSNFTLKIRSTKLEDSAMYFCASSEYVAGRTDTQYFGPGTRLTVL.

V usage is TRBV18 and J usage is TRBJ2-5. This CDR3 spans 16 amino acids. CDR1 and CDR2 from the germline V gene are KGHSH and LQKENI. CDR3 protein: CASSPRAGHNQETQYF.

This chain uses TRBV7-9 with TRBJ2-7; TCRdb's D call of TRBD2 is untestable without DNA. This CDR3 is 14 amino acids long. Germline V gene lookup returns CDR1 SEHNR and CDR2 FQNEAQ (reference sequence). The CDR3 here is CASSLLGQAYEQYF.

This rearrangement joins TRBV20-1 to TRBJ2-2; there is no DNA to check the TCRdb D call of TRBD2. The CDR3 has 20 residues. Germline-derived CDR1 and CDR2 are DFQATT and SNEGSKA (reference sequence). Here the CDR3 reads CSARTWTSGSSGANTGELFF.

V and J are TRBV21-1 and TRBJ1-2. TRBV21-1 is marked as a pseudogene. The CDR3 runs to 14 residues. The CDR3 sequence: CASSKSHLGYGYTF.

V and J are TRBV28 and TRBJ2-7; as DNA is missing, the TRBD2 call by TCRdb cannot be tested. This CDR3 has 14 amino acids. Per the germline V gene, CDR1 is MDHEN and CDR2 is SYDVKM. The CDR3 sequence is CATSQLSSSYEQYF.

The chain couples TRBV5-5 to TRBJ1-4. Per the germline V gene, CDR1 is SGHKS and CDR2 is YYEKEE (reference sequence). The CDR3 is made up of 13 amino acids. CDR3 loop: CASSRPTNEKLFF. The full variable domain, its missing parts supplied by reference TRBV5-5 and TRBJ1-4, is DAGVTQSPTHLIKTRGQQVTLRCSPISGHKSVSWYQQVLGQGPQFIFQYYEKEERGRGNFPDRFSARQFPNYSSELNVNALLLGDSALYLCASSRPTNEKLFFGSGTQLSVL.

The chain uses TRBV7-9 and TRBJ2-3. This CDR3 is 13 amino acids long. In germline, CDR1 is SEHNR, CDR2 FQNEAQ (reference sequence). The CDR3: CASSSLITDTQYF.

CDR3 residues: CASSFEPGGTGELFF. The chain is built from TRBV28 and TRBJ2-2; the D call from TCRdb, TRBD1, cannot be confirmed without DNA. The CDR3 runs 15 residues. CDR1 and CDR2 from the germline V gene are MDHEN and SYDVKM.

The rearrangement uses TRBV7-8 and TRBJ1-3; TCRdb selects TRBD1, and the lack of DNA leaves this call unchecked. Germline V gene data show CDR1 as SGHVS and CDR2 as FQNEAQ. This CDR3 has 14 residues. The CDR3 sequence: CASSPGTAGNTIYF.

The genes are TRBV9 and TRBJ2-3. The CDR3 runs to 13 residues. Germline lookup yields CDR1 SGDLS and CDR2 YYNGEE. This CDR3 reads CASNEDSTDTQYF. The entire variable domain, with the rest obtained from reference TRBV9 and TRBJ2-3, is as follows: DSGVTQTPKHLITATGQRVTLRCSPRSGDLSVYWYQQSLDQGLQFLIQYYNGEERAKGNILERFSAQQFPDLHSELNLSSLELGDSALYFCASNEDSTDTQYFGPGTRLTVL.

The CDR3 is CASSLPSGVSYEQYF. The chain couples TRBV28 to TRBJ2-7; with no DNA, the TCRdb D assignment of TRBD1 cannot be verified. This CDR3 has 15 amino acids. Germline CDR1 and CDR2: MDHEN and SYDVKM.

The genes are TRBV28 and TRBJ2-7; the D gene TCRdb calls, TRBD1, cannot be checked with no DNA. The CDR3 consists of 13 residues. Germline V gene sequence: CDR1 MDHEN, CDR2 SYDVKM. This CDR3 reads CASSTLTGDEQYF.

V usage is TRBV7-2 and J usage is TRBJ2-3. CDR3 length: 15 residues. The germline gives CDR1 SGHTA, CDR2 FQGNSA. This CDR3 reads CASSSSVTSTDTQYF.

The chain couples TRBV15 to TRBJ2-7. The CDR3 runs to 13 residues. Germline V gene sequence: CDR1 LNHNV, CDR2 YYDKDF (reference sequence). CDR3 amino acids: CATSRDLPYGQYF.

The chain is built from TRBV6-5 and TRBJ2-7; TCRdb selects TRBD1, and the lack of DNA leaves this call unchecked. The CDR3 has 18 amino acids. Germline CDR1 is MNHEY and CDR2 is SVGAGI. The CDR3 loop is CASSYSTPTIDRGGEQYF.

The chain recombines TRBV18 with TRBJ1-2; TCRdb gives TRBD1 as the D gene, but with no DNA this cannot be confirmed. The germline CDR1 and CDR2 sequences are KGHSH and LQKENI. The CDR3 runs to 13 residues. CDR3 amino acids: CASSPQGHYGYTF. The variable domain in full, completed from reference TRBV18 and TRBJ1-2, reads NAGVMQNPRHLVRRRGQEARLRCSPMKGHSHVYWYRQLPEEGLKFMVYLQKENIIDESGMPKERFSAEFPKEGPSILRIQQVVRGDSAAYFCASSPQGHYGYTFGSGTRLTVV.

This chain's CDR3 is CASPWALGTDTQYF. J is TRBJ2-3 and V is TRBV6-1; no DNA is available, so the TRBD1 call from TCRdb remains unchecked. Germline lookup yields CDR1 MNHNS and CDR2 SASEGT. The CDR3 loop spans 14 amino acids.

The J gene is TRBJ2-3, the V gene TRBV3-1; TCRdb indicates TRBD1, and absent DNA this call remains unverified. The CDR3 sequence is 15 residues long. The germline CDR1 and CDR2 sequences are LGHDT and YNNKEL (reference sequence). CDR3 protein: CASSLGNGGADTQYF.

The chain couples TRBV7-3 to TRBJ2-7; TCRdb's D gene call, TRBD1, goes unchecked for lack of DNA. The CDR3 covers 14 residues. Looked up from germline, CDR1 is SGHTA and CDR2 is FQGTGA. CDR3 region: CASSQGQGVYEQYF.

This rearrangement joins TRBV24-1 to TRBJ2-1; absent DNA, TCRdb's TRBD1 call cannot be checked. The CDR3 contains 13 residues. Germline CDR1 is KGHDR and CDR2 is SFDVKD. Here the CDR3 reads CATMGGLYNEQFF.

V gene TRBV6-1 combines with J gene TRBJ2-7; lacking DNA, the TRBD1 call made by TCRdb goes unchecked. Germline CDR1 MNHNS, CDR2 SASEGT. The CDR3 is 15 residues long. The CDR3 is CASSNSGGGNYEQYF.

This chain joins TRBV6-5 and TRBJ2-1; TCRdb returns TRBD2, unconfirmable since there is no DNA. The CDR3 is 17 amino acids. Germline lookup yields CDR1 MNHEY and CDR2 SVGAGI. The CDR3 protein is CASTPGTSGISYNEQFF.